The clone carrying this TCR beta chain was seen only a few times. What it binds is unknown. The CDR3 contains 14 residues. From germline, CDR1 is LNHDA and CDR2 SQIVND (reference sequence). The trim removed 7 bases at V and 3 bases at J, leaving 6 bases unmatched. This entry belongs to a study of cytomegalovirus exposure and HLA in healthy donors. PCR amplification relied on 60 Vbeta primers (plus 13 Jbeta primers). Some clones are missing from TCRdb's copy, which holds only in-frame ones; the method was immunoSEQ multiplex PCR. The sample has approximately 100,000 clones; about 77% are singletons. Findings and caveats of the study: A later analysis by the authors found several of the most significant clusters apparently linked to common viral pathogens. Earlier analysis found most TCR beta V segments productive about 87% or about 30% of the time. The classifier was said to identify cytomegalovirus status with high specificity and sensitivity.

Sequencing input: PBMCs. The TCR comes from a young woman in good health and CMV-seropositive. This rearrangement joins TRBV19 to TRBJ1-5, with 7 bases that match TRBD1. CDR3 residues: CASNSDRHNQPQHF. CDR3 nucleotide sequence: TGTGCCAGTAACTCGGACAGGCACAATCAGCCCCAGCATTTT. Based on the CDR3 plus reference TRBV19 and TRBJ1-5, the full variable domain is DGGITQSPKYLFRKEGQNVTLSCEQNLNHDAMYWYRQDPGQGLRLIYYSQIVNDFQKGDIAEGYSVSREKKESFPLTVTSAQKNPTAFYLCASNSDRHNQPQHFGDGTRLSIL.